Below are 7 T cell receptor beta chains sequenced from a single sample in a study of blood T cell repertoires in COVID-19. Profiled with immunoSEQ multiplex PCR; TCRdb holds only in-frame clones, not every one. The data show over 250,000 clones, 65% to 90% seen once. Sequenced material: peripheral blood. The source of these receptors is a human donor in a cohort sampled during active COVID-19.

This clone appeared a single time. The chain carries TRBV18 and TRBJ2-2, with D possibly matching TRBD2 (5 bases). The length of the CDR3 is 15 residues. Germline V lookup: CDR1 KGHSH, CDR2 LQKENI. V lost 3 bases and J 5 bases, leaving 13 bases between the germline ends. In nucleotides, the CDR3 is TGTGCCAGCTCACCCTCCGGGGTAACTACCGGGGAGCTGTTTTTT. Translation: CASSPSGVTTGELFF.

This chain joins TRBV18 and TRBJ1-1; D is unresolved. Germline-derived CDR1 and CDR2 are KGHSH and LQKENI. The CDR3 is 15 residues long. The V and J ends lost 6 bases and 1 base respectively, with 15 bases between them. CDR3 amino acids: CASSDLGDKNTEAFF. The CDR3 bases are TGTGCCAGCTCCGACCTAGGCGATAAGAACACTGAAGCTTTCTTT.

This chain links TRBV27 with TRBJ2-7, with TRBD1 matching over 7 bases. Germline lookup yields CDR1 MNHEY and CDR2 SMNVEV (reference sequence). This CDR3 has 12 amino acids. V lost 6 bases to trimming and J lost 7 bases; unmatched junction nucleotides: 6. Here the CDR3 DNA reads TGTGCCAGCAGCCCGACAGGGTTTGAGCAGTACTTC. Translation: CASSPTGFEQYF.

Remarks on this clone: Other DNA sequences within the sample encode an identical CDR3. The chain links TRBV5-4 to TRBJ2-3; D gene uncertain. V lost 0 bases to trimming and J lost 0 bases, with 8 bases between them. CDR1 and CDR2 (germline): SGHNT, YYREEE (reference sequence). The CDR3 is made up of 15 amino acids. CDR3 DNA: TGTGCCAGCAGCTTGGGTAGATCTAGCACAGATACGCAGTATTTT. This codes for CASSLGRSSTDTQYF.

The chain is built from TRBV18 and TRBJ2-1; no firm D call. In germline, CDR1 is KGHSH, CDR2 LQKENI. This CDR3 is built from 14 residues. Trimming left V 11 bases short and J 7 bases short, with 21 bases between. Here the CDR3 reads CAVAPEYSFNEQFF. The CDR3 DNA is TGTGCCGTAGCCCCAGAGTACTCCTTTAATGAGCAGTTCTTC.

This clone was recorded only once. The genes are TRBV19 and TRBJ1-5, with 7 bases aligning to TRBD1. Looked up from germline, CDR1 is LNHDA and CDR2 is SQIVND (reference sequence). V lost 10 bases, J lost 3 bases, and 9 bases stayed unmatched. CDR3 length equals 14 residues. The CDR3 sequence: CATSDRIFNQPQHF. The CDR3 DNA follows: TGTGCCACCTCGGACAGGATATTCAATCAGCCCCAGCATTTT.

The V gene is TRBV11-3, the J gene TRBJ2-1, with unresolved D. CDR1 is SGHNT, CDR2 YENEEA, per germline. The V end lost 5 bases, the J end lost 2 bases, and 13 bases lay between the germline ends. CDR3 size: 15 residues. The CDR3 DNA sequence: TGTGCCAGCAGCCCCCAGGCAGGTGCCTACAATGAGCAGTTCTTC. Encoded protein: CASSPQAGAYNEQFF.